The 20 T cell receptor beta chains reported below all come from one sample, sequenced in a study of T cell responses to AZD1222 COVID-19 vaccine. The protocol was immunoSEQ multiplex PCR, while the TCRdb copy is restricted to in-frame clones and leaves out a portion. The data hold some 150,000 clones, with approximately 90% observed a single time. This sample comprised peripheral blood, obtained on day 0 of AZD1222 vaccination. The receptors were gathered from an adult in good health.

J is TRBJ2-7 and V is TRBV5-1; D may correspond to TRBD1 or TRBD2 (5 bases each). Trimming left V 3 bases short and J 2 bases short, with 12 bases between. Germline CDR1 SGHRS, CDR2 YFSETQ. The CDR3 extends over 14 amino acids. The CDR3 region has the DNA TGCGCCAGCAGCTCTAGGGACGGAGCCTACGAGCAGTACTTC. Translated, it gives CASSSRDGAYEQYF.

The table lists this clone with a few counts. The chain has TRBV7-9 and TRBJ2-3, with TRBD2 identical over 13 bases. V lost 4 bases and J lost 6; bases outside the gene matches: 4. The V gene's germline CDR1 is SEHNR and CDR2 FQNEAQ (reference sequence). The CDR3 is made up of 15 amino acids. CDR3 amino acids: CASSSGLAGRDTQYF. In DNA form, the CDR3 reads TGTGCCAGCAGCTCGGGACTAGCGGGACGGGATACGCAGTATTTT.

V is TRBV3-1 (or the pseudogene TRBV3-2) and J is TRBJ2-5; D unresolved. Germline values: CDR1 LGHDT, CDR2 YNNKEL (reference sequence). This CDR3 has 18 amino acids. Between the trimmed V and J ends, which lost 4 bases and 3 bases, there was a span of 24 bases. CDR3 bases: TGTGCCAGCAGCCCGACTCTGGCAGGCCCCATCAAGGAAGAGACCCAGTACTTC. It codes for CASSPTLAGPIKEETQYF.

The chain employs TRBV10-1 and TRBJ1-3, with D possibly matching TRBD1 (5 bases). The V gene lost 6 bases and the J gene lost 2 bases, with 11 bases spanning the gap. The V gene's germline CDR1 is WNHNN and CDR2 SYGVQD (reference sequence). The CDR3 has 14 residues. The CDR3 protein is CASRGGRAGNTIYF. Here the CDR3 DNA reads TGCGCCAGCAGGGGGGGGAGAGCTGGAAACACCATATATTTT.

The chain uses TRBV20-1 and TRBJ1-4; D ambiguous. CDR1 and CDR2 (germline): DFQATT, SNEGSKA (reference sequence). There are 12 residues in the CDR3. Trimming shortened V by 3 bases and J by 8 bases, and 10 bases separated the two germline ends. The CDR3 DNA follows: TGCAGTGCTAGTAGCCGTAAGGAAAAACTGTTTTTT. It encodes CSASSRKEKLFF.

The rearrangement joins TRBV6-5 to TRBJ2-1; TRBD1 matches 7 bases. Trimming took 0 bases from V and 8 from J; bases not matched to a gene: 7. Germline V lookup: CDR1 MNHEY, CDR2 SVGAGI. The CDR3 extends over 15 amino acids. CDR3 DNA: TGTGCCAGCAGTTACTCTATTACCACAGGGGATGAGCAGTTCTTC. Translating gives CASSYSITTGDEQFF.

This clone was observed a handful of times. J is TRBJ2-1 and V is TRBV28; D is ambiguous. The CDR3 is made up of 11 amino acids. Germline assignment: CDR1 MDHEN and CDR2 SYDVKM. V lost 4 bases and J lost 10, with 8 bases in between. The CDR3 DNA sequence: TGTGCCAGCAGTTCCTTGAGGGAGCAGTTCTTC. It translates to CASSSLREQFF.

This clone was picked up one time. V and J are TRBV3-1 (or the pseudogene TRBV3-2) and TRBJ1-1, with 7 bases that match TRBD1. Germline V gene lookup returns CDR1 LGHDT and CDR2 YNNKEL (reference sequence). V shed 4 bases, J shed 2 bases, and the junction held 4 bases outside the gene matches. The CDR3 is made up of 14 amino acids. CDR3 in DNA: TGTGCCAGCAGCCGAAACAGGGGCAACACTGAAGCTTTCTTT. Translated, it gives CASSRNRGNTEAFF.

The chain combines TRBV9 with TRBJ1-2; D is ambiguous. The CDR3 contains 13 residues. In germline, CDR1 is SGDLS, CDR2 YYNGEE. The ends were cut back, 2 bases at V and 2 bases at J, with 7 bases in the middle. This CDR3 is CASSVDINYGYTF. The CDR3, as DNA: TGTGCCAGCAGCGTCGACATCAACTATGGCTACACCTTC.

CDR3 protein: CASSLGTAHDEQFF. The CDR3 nucleotides read TGTGCCAGCAGCCTAGGGACCGCACACGATGAGCAGTTCTTC. The V and J genes are TRBV7-2 and TRBJ2-1; D assignment may be TRBD1 or TRBD2 (5 bases each). CDR3 length equals 14 residues. In germline, CDR1 is SGHTA, CDR2 FQGNSA. The V and J ends lost 5 bases and 8 bases respectively, with 16 bases between them.

The chain joins TRBV6-6 to TRBJ2-4; D is unresolved. Trimming left V 7 bases short and J 7 bases short, with 17 bases between. CDR1 is MNHNY and CDR2 is SVGAGI in the germline V gene (reference sequence). This CDR3 comprises 14 residues. CDR3 coding DNA: TGTGCCAGCAAAGACGAACGAGTGTCGAACATTCAGTACTTC. Translation: CASKDERVSNIQYF.

The V call is TRBV5-4, the J call TRBJ2-2; perhaps TRBD2 as D (5 bases). CDR3 length: 16 amino acids. The germline CDR1 and CDR2 sequences are SGHNT and YYREEE (reference sequence). The V end lost 0 bases, the J end lost 5 bases, and 14 bases lay between the germline ends. CDR3 sequence reads: CASSLAHGVVTGELFF. CDR3 DNA sequence: TGTGCCAGCAGCTTGGCCCACGGGGTAGTAACCGGGGAGCTGTTTTTT.

J is TRBJ1-2 and V is TRBV30; D uncertain. Trimming removed 7 bases at V and 5 bases at J, with 14 bases between. The CDR3 totals 12 residues. CDR1 and CDR2 (germline): GTSNPN, SVGIG (reference sequence). The CDR3 DNA sequence: TGTGCCTTCGACACCCTCGGTTATGGCTACACCTTC. This codes for CAFDTLGYGYTF.

This clone was found once. The gene calls are TRBV14 and TRBJ2-3, with 7 bases aligning to TRBD2. This CDR3 is built from 16 residues. The germline V gene encodes CDR1 SGHDN and CDR2 FVKESK. V shed 1 base, J shed 6 bases, and the junction held 10 bases outside the gene matches. The CDR3 sequence is CASSQVAGRLVDTQYF. Written as DNA, the CDR3 is TGTGCCAGCAGCCAAGTCGCCGGGAGGTTGGTTGATACGCAGTATTTT.

The chain employs TRBV7-3 and TRBJ2-3, with 8 bases that match TRBD1. Germline CDR1 and CDR2: SGHTA and FQGTGA. The CDR3 spans 15 residues. Trimming cost V 5 bases and J 3 bases; bases outside gene matches: 7. The CDR3 protein is CASSPQGAGTDTQYF. As DNA, the CDR3 is TGTGCCAGCAGCCCCCAGGGGGCCGGAACAGATACGCAGTATTTT.

The chain recombines TRBV5-1 with TRBJ2-7, with D unresolved. Germline CDR1 reads SGHRS; CDR2 reads YFSETQ. V was pared by 2 bases and J by 1 base, with 13 bases between. The CDR3 consists of 15 residues. This CDR3 reads CASSLGFSKSYEQYF. The CDR3 nucleotides are TGCGCCAGCAGCTTAGGGTTTTCGAAATCCTACGAGCAGTACTTC.

The chain links TRBV5-1 to TRBJ2-2; tentatively, D is TRBD2 (6 bases). The CDR3 has 15 residues. Per germline, CDR1 SGHRS and CDR2 YFSETQ. The V end was cut by 6 bases, the J end by 3 bases, with 15 bases between. The CDR3 region is CASKLGLAYTGELFF. The CDR3 nucleotides read TGCGCCAGCAAACTCGGGCTAGCGTACACCGGGGAGCTGTTTTTT.

This chain uses TRBV6-2 or TRBV6-3 with TRBJ1-1, with D tentatively TRBD1 (5 bases). V dropped 4 bases and J dropped 6 bases, with 21 bases sitting between them. CDR1 MNHEY and CDR2 SVGEGT come from the germline V gene. The CDR3 length is 16 residues. CDR3 in amino acids: CASSWGTEGVYPEAFF. The DNA for the CDR3 is TGTGCCAGCAGTTGGGGGACGGAAGGGGTGTACCCTGAAGCTTTCTTT.

This clone has only a few counts. As DNA, the CDR3 is TGCGCCAGCACGTTGACAGGGGTGAACACTGAAGCTTTCTTT. Translated: CASTLTGVNTEAFF. The chain employs TRBV5-1 and TRBJ1-1; 8 nucleotides agree with TRBD1. The CDR3 sequence is 14 residues long. The germline gives CDR1 SGHRS, CDR2 YFSETQ. The trim removed 6 bases at V and 0 bases at J, leaving 4 bases unmatched. Using reference TRBV5-1 and TRBJ1-1 for the parts outside the CDR3, the full variable domain is KAGVTQTPRYLIKTRGQQVTLSCSPISGHRSVSWYQQTPGQGLQFLFEYFSETQRNKGNFPGRFSGRQFSNSRSEMNVSTLELGDSALYLCASTLTGVNTEAFFGQGTRLTVV.

CDR3 sequence: CASSVDGRRSEETQYF. DNA of the CDR3: TGTGCCAGCAGCGTAGACGGACGCAGGTCGGAAGAGACCCAGTACTTC. This chain joins TRBV9 and TRBJ2-5; D ambiguous. V lost 0 bases to trimming and J lost 3 bases, with 15 bases between them. CDR1 and CDR2 from the germline V gene are SGDLS and YYNGEE. This CDR3 has 16 amino acids.